Below, one T cell receptor (beta chain) is given with its context. The data belong to a study of graft-versus-host responses after intestinal transplantation. Germline-derived CDR1 and CDR2 are WSHSY and SAAADI. Trimming took off 2 bases at V and 4 bases at J, with 12 bases between the two ends. There are 15 residues in the CDR3. Data came from immunoSEQ multiplex PCR; TCRdb stores just in-frame clones and leaves some out. The sample records tens of thousands of clones, about 90% being singletons. V usage is TRBV10-2 and J usage is TRBJ1-3; D call uncertain. The sequences come from PBMCs, collected 314 days after intestinal transplant. This receptor was obtained from a human patient who received an intestinal transplant, so some T cells may come from the graft donor. CDR3 bases: TGCGCCAGCAGTGAGCCCCGCCTTAGGGGAAACACCATATATTTT. This codes for CASSEPRLRGNTIYF.